The 8 T cell receptor beta chains in this list originate from one sample, sequenced in a study of PD-1 blockade in classical Hodgkin lymphoma. Relapses following autologous stem cell transplantation were seen in all patients, with brentuximab vedotin exposure varying. Using immunoSEQ multiplex PCR, the repertoire was profiled, and TCRdb retains in-frame clones only, with some absent. The sample yields roughly 13,000 clones, roughly 84% seen once. Sequencing was performed on peripheral blood mononuclear cells (PBMCs), taken at baseline. These receptor sequences come from a human donor with classical Hodgkin lymphoma.

This rearrangement joins TRBV6-5 to TRBJ2-2; no clear D. From germline, CDR1 is MNHEY and CDR2 SVGAGI. Trimming shortened V by 6 bases and J by 2 bases, and 10 bases separated the two germline ends. This CDR3 is 14 amino acids long. The CDR3 bases are TGTGCCAGCAGACCGTGGCAAAACACCGGGGAGCTGTTTTTT. Protein: CASRPWQNTGELFF.

This chain joins TRBV4-3 and TRBJ1-5, with D unresolved. CDR3 length: 13 amino acids. Germline V gene data show CDR1 as LGHNA and CDR2 as YSLEER. V lost 2 bases and J lost 4, with 6 bases in between. The CDR3 reads CASSQPRNQPQHF. The DNA of the CDR3 is TGCGCCAGCAGCCAACCCAGGAATCAGCCCCAGCATTTT.

J is TRBJ2-7 and V is TRBV28; 7 nucleotides align to TRBD1. J gave up 2 bases and V 5 bases, and 6 bases lay outside the gene matches. The CDR3 consists of 14 residues. CDR1 and CDR2 (germline): MDHEN, SYDVKM. The CDR3 bases are TGTGCCAGCAGTCCGACAGGGTGGCCCTACGAGCAGTACTTC. Protein sequence: CASSPTGWPYEQYF.

As DNA, the CDR3 is TGTGCCAGCAGTGAATTTGGCAGGTACGAGCAGTACGTC. Encoded protein: CASSEFGRYEQYV. The chain uses TRBV6-1 and TRBJ2-7; D gene uncertain. The CDR3 has 13 amino acids. Germline V CDR1 and CDR2: MNHNS, SASEGT. V gave up 2 bases and J gave up 4 bases, with 9 bases separating them.

This sequence joins TRBV4-3 and TRBJ1-3; D is possibly TRBD1 (5 bases). The CDR3 sequence is 16 residues long. The V gene lost 2 bases and the J gene lost 0 bases, with 11 bases spanning the gap. Per the germline V gene, CDR1 is LGHNA and CDR2 is YSLEER. Written as DNA, the CDR3 is TGCGCCAGCAGCCAAAGCGGGACTCTCTCTGGAAACACCATATATTTT. Translated, it gives CASSQSGTLSGNTIYF.

This clone was detected only once. J is TRBJ1-2 and V is TRBV27, with D maybe TRBD1 (5 bases). V was clipped by 2 bases and J by 4 bases, with 20 bases between them. CDR1 and CDR2 from the germline V gene are MNHEY and SMNVEV (reference sequence). The CDR3 length is 17 residues. CDR3 sequence reads: CASSLISGSRGTYGYTF. The CDR3 bases are TGTGCCAGCAGTTTAATTTCTGGGTCAAGGGGTACCTATGGCTACACCTTC.

V and J are TRBV19 and TRBJ1-2; D is unresolved. Germline V gene sequence: CDR1 LNHDA, CDR2 SQIVND (reference sequence). This CDR3 has 14 residues. V lost 3 bases, J lost 1 base, and 9 bases lay in between. The CDR3 loop is CASSIGSGNYGYTF. The CDR3 nucleotides are TGTGCCAGTAGTATCGGGAGTGGTAACTATGGCTACACCTTC.

This chain uses TRBV6-1 with TRBJ2-1, with 11 bases identical to TRBD2. The CDR3 has 13 amino acids. The ends lost 9 bases at V and 7 bases at J; junction bases unmatched: 5. CDR1 is MNHNS and CDR2 is SASEGT in the germline V gene. In DNA, the CDR3 is TGTGCCAGTATAGCGGGAGGGCTTAATGAGCAGTTCTTC. This translates into CASIAGGLNEQFF.